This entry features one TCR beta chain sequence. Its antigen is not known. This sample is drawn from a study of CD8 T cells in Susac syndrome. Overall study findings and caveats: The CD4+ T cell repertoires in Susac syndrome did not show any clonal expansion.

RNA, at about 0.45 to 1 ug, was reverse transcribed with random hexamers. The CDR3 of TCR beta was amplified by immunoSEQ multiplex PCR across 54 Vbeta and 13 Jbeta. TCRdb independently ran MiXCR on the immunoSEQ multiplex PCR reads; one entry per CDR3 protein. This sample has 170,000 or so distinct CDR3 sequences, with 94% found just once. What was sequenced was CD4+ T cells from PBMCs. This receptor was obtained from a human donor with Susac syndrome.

This CDR3 reads CSAGQGALGTGELFF. The CDR3 region has the DNA TGCAGTGCTGGCCAGGGGGCGCTTGGGACCGGGGAGCTGTTTTTT. The chain uses TRBV20-1 and TRBJ2-2; 8 nucleotides line up with TRBD1. Germline CDR1 and CDR2: DFQATT and SNEGSKA (reference sequence). This CDR3 contains 15 residues. The V gene end was trimmed by 5 bases and the J gene end by 5 bases; junction bases not matched to a gene: 10.